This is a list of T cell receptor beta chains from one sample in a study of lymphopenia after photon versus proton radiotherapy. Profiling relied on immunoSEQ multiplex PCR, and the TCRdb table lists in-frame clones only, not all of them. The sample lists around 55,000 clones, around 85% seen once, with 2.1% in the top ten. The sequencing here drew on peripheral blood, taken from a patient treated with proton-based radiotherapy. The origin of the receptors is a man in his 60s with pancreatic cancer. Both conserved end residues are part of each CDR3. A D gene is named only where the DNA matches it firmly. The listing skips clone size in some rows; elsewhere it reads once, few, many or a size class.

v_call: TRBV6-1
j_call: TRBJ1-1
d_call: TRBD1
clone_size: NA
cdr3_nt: TGTGCCAGCAGTGAAGGGAGACAGGGCCGGGGCACTGAAGCTTTCTTT
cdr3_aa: CASSEGRQGRGTEAFF

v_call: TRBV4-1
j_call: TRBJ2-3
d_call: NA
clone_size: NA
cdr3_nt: TGCGCCAGCAGCCAAGCTACCCTAGCAGGAGATACGCAGTATTTT
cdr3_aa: CASSQATLAGDTQYF

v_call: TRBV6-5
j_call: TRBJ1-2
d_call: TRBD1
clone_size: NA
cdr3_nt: TGTGCCAGCAGGCGCGCCGGGACAGGGTCGTATGGCTACACCTTC
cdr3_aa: CASRRAGTGSYGYTF

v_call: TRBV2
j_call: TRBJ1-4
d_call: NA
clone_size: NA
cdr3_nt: TGTGCCAGCGGACGCACGTCGGGGCGCGGTGAAAAACTGTTTTTT
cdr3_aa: CASGRTSGRGEKLFF

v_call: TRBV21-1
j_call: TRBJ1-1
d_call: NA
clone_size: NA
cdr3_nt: TGTGCCAGCAGCAATGGGGACAGGGGGCGCATGGCCACTGAAGCTTTCTTT
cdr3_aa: CASSNGDRGRMATEAFF

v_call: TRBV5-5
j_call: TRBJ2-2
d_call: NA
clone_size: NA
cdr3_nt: TGTGCCAGCAGTCTCGTCTGGTCCGGGGAGCTGTTTTTT
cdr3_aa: CASSLVWSGELFF

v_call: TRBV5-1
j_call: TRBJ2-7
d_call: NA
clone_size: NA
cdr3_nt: TGCGCCAGCACCACCCCCCAGGGGAACGAGCAGTACTTC
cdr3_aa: CASTTPQGNEQYF

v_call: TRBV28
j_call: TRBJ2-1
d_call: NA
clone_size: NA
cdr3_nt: TGTGCCAGCAGTCCCCCAAGGCGGGCCTACAATGAGCAGTTCTTC
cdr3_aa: CASSPPRRAYNEQFF

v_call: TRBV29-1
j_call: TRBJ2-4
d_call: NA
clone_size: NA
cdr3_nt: TGCAGCGCACTGAAAGGGGGAGCCAAAAACATTCAGTACTTC
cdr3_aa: CSALKGGAKNIQYF

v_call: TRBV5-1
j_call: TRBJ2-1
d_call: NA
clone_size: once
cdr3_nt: TGCGCCAGCAGCGCCGGGGACCCTTACAATGAGCAGTTCTTC
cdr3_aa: CASSAGDPYNEQFF

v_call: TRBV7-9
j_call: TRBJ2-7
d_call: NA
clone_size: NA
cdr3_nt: TGTGCCAGCAGCTTATTTGGCGCCCCGGGGGAGCAGTACTTC
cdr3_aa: CASSLFGAPGEQYF

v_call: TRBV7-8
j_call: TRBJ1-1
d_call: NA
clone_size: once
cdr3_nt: TGTGCCAGCAGCCCTCGGACAGAGAGTGAAGCTTTCTTT
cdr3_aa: CASSPRTESEAFF

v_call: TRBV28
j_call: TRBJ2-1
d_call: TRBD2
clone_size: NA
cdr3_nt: TGTGCCAGCAGCGAAACTAGCGGGAGGGGGAATGAGCAGTTCTTC
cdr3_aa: CASSETSGRGNEQFF

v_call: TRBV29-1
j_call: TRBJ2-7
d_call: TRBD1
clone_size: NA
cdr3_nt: TGCAGCGCCTCGACAGGGGGCTACGAGCAGTACTTC
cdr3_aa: CSASTGGYEQYF

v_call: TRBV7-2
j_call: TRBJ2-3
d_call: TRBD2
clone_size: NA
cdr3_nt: TGTGCCAGCAGCTTAAGCGGGAGGGCCAACACAGATACGCAGTATTTT
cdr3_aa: CASSLSGRANTDTQYF